These 7 T cell receptor beta chains originate from one sample sequenced in a study of vaccination effects on CD4 cells after COVID-19. Measured with immunoSEQ multiplex PCR; TCRdb has only the in-frame clones, and not every one. The top ten hold roughly 2.3% of the sample, which has about 73,000 clones, less than 75% seen once. No antigen is known for these receptors. Following a 10-day culture, CD4+ T cells were purified. The cohort was immunized with two doses of either the BNT162b2 or mRNA-1273 vaccine. The sample was CD4+ T cells from PBMCs cultured without peptide, taken after COVID-19 vaccination. The receptors originated from a human donor who received a COVID-19 vaccine.

This clone was seen a few times. V usage is TRBV29-1 and J usage is TRBJ1-2, with a tentative D call TRBD1 (5 bases). This CDR3 has 10 residues. CDR1 and CDR2 from the germline V gene are SQVTM and ANQGSEA. Trimming took 4 bases from V and 6 from J, leaving 6 bases between them. The CDR3 bases are TGCAGCGTTGTGGGGGATGGCTACACCTTC. Encoded protein: CSVVGDGYTF.

V is TRBV6-6 and J is TRBJ1-1; no reliable D call. The CDR3 loop spans 14 amino acids. The V gene's germline CDR1 is MNHNY and CDR2 SVGAGI (reference sequence). The V end lost 2 bases, the J end lost 7 bases, and 14 bases lay between the germline ends. CDR3 region: CASSYDRHGREAFF. The DNA of the CDR3 is TGTGCCAGCAGTTACGACCGACACGGGCGTGAAGCTTTCTTT.

The chain employs TRBV18 and TRBJ2-7, with TRBD1 matching over 10 bases. CDR3 length: 16 residues. Unmatched junction bases numbered 8, after V lost 3 bases and J lost 3 bases. Germline loops: CDR1 KGHSH, CDR2 LQKENI. The CDR3 nucleotides are TGTGCCAGCTCACCCGGGACAGGGGATGAGGGCTACGAGCAGTACGTC. Translation gives CASSPGTGDEGYEQYV.

This clone was detected only a few times. J is TRBJ1-3 and V is TRBV6-6; 8 bases align to TRBD1. This CDR3 contains 14 residues. The J segment lost 4 bases and the V segment lost 6 bases, leaving 5 bases of the junction unmatched. Germline-derived CDR1 and CDR2 are MNHNY and SVGAGI (reference sequence). The CDR3 here is CASRSGTGGNTIYF. Here the CDR3 DNA reads TGTGCCAGCAGATCCGGGACAGGAGGAAACACCATATATTTT.

The chain recombines TRBV9 with TRBJ2-1; the D gene is possibly TRBD2 (6 bases). CDR3 length equals 13 residues. Trimming removed 3 bases from V and 10 bases from J, with 14 bases in between. Per the germline V gene, CDR1 is SGDLS and CDR2 is YYNGEE. The CDR3, as DNA: TGTGCCAGCAGCGGAGCGGGCCTTACAGAGCAGTTCTTC. Protein: CASSGAGLTEQFF.

This chain joins TRBV5-1 and TRBJ1-1; D might be TRBD1 (6 bases). This CDR3 has 16 amino acids. Germline lookup yields CDR1 SGHRS and CDR2 YFSETQ. V lost 5 bases to trimming and J lost 3 bases, with 20 bases between them. CDR3 in DNA: TGCGCCAGCAGTGCCGGGACATCCTTGCGGGACACTGAAGCTTTCTTT. This encodes CASSAGTSLRDTEAFF.

V is TRBV9 and J is TRBJ2-2; 8 positions agree with TRBD1. The CDR3 covers 15 residues. Germline V gene sequence: CDR1 SGDLS, CDR2 YYNGEE. V trimming: 4 bases; J trimming: 5 bases; junction bases outside the gene matches: 7. The DNA of the CDR3 is TGTGCCAGCAGCCCCGACAGGGGTGGTACCGGGGAGCTGTTTTTT. As protein: CASSPDRGGTGELFF.